The 8 T cell receptor beta chains given below trace back to one sample, sequenced in a study of blood T cell repertoires in COVID-19. Assay used: immunoSEQ multiplex PCR; TCRdb lists only in-frame clones, some missing. The table shows about 280,000 clones, with roughly 90% occurring only once. The specimen was PBMCs or T cells enriched from blood (not recorded which). Source of these receptors: a woman aged 60-75 years who had recovered from COVID-19.

J is TRBJ1-5 and V is TRBV4-1, with 7 bases matching TRBD1. The CDR3 sequence is 17 residues long. J lost 2 bases, V lost 4 bases, and 11 bases had no gene match. Germline assignment: CDR1 MGHRA and CDR2 YSYEKL. The CDR3 sequence: CASSPLGTGEGNQPQHF. The CDR3 DNA sequence: TGCGCCAGCAGCCCACTCGGAACAGGGGAGGGCAATCAGCCCCAGCATTTT.

The CDR3 nucleotides read TGTGCCAGCAGTGAAGGGTCAGGCGGCTACACCTTC. It specifies CASSEGSGGYTF. This chain uses TRBV2 with TRBJ1-2, with unresolved D. V lost 1 base and J 8 bases, leaving 8 bases between the germline ends. CDR1 and CDR2 from the germline V gene are SNHLY and FYNNEI. This CDR3 is built from 12 residues.

Only one count was recorded for this clone. The genes are TRBV12-3 or TRBV12-4 and TRBJ1-1, with no clear D. CDR3 length: 13 amino acids. Trimming removed 5 bases from V and 0 bases from J, with 7 bases in between. The CDR3 nucleotides are TGTGCCAGCAGTAGAATAGTGAACACTGAAGCTTTCTTT. Amino acid sequence: CASSRIVNTEAFF.

The chain is built from TRBV5-1 and TRBJ1-2; 11 positions agree with TRBD1. The CDR3 is made up of 16 amino acids. Germline V CDR1 and CDR2: SGHRS, YFSETQ. Germline trimming cut 0 bases from V and 8 bases from J; bases unmatched to any gene: 9. In DNA, the CDR3 is TGCGCCAGCAGCTTGGGGCGGACAGGGGGCACGAGCGGCTACACCTTC. This codes for CASSLGRTGGTSGYTF. The entire variable domain, with the rest obtained from reference TRBV5-1 and TRBJ1-2, is as follows: KAGVTQTPRYLIKTRGQQVTLSCSPISGHRSVSWYQQTPGQGLQFLFEYFSETQRNKGNFPGRFSGRQFSNSRSEMNVSTLELGDSALYLCASSLGRTGGTSGYTFGSGTRLTVV.

The chain employs TRBV9 and TRBJ1-4; a possible D gene is TRBD1 (6 bases). The CDR3 runs to 15 residues. V lost 2 bases and J 3 bases, leaving 11 bases between the germline ends. CDR1 SGDLS and CDR2 YYNGEE come from the germline V gene. The CDR3 protein is CASSVTGLANEKLFF. In DNA, the CDR3 is TGTGCCAGCAGCGTTACAGGGCTAGCTAATGAAAAACTGTTTTTT. Complete variable domain (other parts from reference TRBV9 and TRBJ1-4): DSGVTQTPKHLITATGQRVTLRCSPRSGDLSVYWYQQSLDQGLQFLIQYYNGEERAKGNILERFSAQQFPDLHSELNLSSLELGDSALYFCASSVTGLANEKLFFGSGTQLSVL.

The chain joins TRBV19 to TRBJ2-1; the D is unclear. V was trimmed by 5 bases and J by 3 bases, leaving 14 bases between them. CDR1 is LNHDA and CDR2 is SQIVND in the germline V gene (reference sequence). The CDR3 covers 15 residues. Written as DNA, the CDR3 is TGTGCCAGTAGTCAACAGAGAACCCTCTACAATGAGCAGTTCTTC. Its translation is CASSQQRTLYNEQFF.

V is TRBV4-1 and J is TRBJ1-2; D perhaps matches TRBD1 (5 bases). Germline CDR1 reads MGHRA; CDR2 reads YSYEKL. This CDR3 has 13 residues. Between the trimmed V and J ends, which lost 6 bases and 5 bases, there was a span of 13 bases. The CDR3 DNA sequence: TGCGCCAGCAGTCCCTTGGGGGGGTATGGCTACACCTTC. Translating gives CASSPLGGYGYTF.

The rearrangement links TRBV5-1 to TRBJ1-3, with unresolved D. V gave up 6 bases and J gave up 3 bases, with 4 bases separating them. Germline assignment: CDR1 SGHRS and CDR2 YFSETQ. This CDR3 region has 11 residues. The chain's CDR3 is CASNGGNTIYF. CDR3 nucleotide sequence: TGCGCCAGCAACGGTGGAAACACCATATATTTT. Complete variable domain (other parts from reference TRBV5-1 and TRBJ1-3): KAGVTQTPRYLIKTRGQQVTLSCSPISGHRSVSWYQQTPGQGLQFLFEYFSETQRNKGNFPGRFSGRQFSNSRSEMNVSTLELGDSALYLCASNGGNTIYFGEGSWLTVV.